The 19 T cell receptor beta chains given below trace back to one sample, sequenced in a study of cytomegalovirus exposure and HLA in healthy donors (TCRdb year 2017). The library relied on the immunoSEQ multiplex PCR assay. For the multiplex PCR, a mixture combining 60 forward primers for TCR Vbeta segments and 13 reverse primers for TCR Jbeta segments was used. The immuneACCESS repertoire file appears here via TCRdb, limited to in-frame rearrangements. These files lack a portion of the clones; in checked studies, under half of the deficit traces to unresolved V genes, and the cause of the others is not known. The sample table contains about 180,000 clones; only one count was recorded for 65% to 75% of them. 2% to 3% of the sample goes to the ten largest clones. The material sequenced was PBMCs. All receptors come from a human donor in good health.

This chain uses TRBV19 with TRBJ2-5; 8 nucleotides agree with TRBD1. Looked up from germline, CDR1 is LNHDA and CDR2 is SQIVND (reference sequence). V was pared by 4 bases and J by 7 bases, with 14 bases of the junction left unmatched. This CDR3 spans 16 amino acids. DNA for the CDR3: TGTGCCAGTAGTAAGGGAGGACAGGGAATTTCGGCGACCCAGTACTTC. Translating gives CASSKGGQGISATQYF. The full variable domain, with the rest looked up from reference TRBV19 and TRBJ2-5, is DGGITQSPKYLFRKEGQNVTLSCEQNLNHDAMYWYRQDPGQGLRLIYYSQIVNDFQKGDIAEGYSVSREKKESFPLTVTSAQKNPTAFYLCASSKGGQGISATQYFGPGTRLLVL.

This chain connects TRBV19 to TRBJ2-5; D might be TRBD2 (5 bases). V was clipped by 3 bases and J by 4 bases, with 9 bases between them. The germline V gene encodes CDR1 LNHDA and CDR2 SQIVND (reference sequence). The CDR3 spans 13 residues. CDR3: CASSMGRGETQYF. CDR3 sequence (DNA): TGTGCCAGTAGTATGGGTCGGGGAGAGACCCAGTACTTC.

CDR3 sequence: CASSPPTPGQGVLYGYTF. The CDR3 nucleotides are TGTGCCAGCAGCCCGCCTACCCCGGGACAGGGTGTCTTGTATGGCTACACCTTC. The chain couples TRBV9 to TRBJ1-2; TRBD1 matches 9 bases. CDR1 and CDR2 (germline): SGDLS, YYNGEE. With 4 bases clipped from V and 5 bases from J, the junction kept 18 bases outside the gene matches. This CDR3 has 18 amino acids.

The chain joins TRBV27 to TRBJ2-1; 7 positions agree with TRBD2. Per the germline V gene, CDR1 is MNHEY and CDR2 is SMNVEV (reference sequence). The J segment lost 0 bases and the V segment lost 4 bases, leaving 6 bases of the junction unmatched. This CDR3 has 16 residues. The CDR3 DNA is TGTGCCAGCAGTTCGAGCGGGGTGAGCTCCTACAATGAGCAGTTCTTC. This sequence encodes CASSSSGVSSYNEQFF.

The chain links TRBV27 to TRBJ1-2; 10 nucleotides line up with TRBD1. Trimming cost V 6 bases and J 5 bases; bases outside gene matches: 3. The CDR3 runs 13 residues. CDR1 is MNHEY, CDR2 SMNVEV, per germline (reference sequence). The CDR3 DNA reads TGTGCCAGCAGGACAGGGGGCAGGTATGGCTACACCTTC. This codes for CASRTGGRYGYTF.

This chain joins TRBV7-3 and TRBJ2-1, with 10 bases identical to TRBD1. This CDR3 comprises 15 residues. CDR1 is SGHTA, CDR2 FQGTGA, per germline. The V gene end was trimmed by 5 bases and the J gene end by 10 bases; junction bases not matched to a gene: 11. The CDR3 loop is CASSAPGQGSSEQFF. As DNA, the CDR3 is TGTGCCAGCAGCGCACCGGGACAGGGGAGTTCGGAGCAGTTCTTC. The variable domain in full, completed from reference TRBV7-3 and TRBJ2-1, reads GAGVSQTPSNKVTEKGKYVELRCDPISGHTALYWYRQSLGQGPEFLIYFQGTGAADDSGLPNDRFFAVRPEGSVSTLKIQRTERGDSAVYLCASSAPGQGSSEQFFGPGTRLTVL.

The CDR3 is CATSRPGQPDINEKLFF. CDR3 bases: TGTGCCACCAGCAGACCGGGACAGCCAGACATTAATGAAAAACTGTTTTTT. The gene calls are TRBV15 and TRBJ1-4, with 7 bases matching TRBD1. The CDR3 spans 17 residues. Looked up from germline, CDR1 is LNHNV and CDR2 is YYDKDF (reference sequence). The V gene end was trimmed by 2 bases and the J gene end by 4 bases; junction bases not matched to a gene: 10.

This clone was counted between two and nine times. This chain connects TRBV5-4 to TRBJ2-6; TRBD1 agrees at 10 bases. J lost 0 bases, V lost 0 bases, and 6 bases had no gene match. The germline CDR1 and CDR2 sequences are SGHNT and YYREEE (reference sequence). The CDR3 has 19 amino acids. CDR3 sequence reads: CASSLVGQGILSGANVLTF. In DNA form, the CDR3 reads TGTGCCAGCAGCTTGGTGGGACAGGGGATCCTCTCTGGGGCCAACGTCCTGACTTTC.

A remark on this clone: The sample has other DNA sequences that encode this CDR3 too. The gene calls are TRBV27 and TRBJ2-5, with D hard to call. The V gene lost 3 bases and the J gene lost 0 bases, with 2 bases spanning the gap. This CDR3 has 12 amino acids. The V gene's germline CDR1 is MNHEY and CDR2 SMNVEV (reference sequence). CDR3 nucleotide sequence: TGTGCCAGCAGTTTCAACCAAGAGACCCAGTACTTC. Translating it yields CASSFNQETQYF.

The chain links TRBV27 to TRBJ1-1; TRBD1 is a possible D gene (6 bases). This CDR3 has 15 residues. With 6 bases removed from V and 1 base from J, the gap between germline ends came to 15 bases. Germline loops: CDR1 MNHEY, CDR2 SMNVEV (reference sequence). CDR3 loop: CASRPADRQNTEAFF. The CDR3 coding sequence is TGTGCCAGCAGGCCAGCGGACAGACAGAACACTGAAGCTTTCTTT.

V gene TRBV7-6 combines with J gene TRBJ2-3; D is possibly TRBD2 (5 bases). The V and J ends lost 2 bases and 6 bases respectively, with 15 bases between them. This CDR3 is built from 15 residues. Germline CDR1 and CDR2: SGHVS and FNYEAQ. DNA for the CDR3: TGTGCCAGCAGCTTACTTGGGCGGGCGGTGGATACGCAGTATTTT. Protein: CASSLLGRAVDTQYF.

DNA for the CDR3: TGCAGCGTTGAAAGGCATGGGGCGAGCACAGATACGCAGTATTTT. Translation: CSVERHGASTDTQYF. This chain links TRBV29-1 with TRBJ2-3; D might be TRBD1 (5 bases). Germline assignment: CDR1 SQVTM and CDR2 ANQGSEA. The CDR3 is 15 amino acids. Trimming removed 2 bases at V and 0 bases at J, with 12 bases between.

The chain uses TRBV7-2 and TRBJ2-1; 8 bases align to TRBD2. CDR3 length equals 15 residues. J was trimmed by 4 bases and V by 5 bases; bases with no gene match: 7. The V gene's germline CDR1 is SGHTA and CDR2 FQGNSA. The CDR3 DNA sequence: TGTGCCAGCAGCCCCCGGGGGGGCGGTTACAATGAGCAGTTCTTC. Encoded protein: CASSPRGGGYNEQFF.

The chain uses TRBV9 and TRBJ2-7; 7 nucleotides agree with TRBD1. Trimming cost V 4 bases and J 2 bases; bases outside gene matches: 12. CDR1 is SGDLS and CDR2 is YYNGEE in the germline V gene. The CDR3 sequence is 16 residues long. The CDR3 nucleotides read TGTGCCAGCAGCCCTCCCCCCCTCGGGACAGCCTACGAGCAGTACTTC. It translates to CASSPPPLGTAYEQYF.

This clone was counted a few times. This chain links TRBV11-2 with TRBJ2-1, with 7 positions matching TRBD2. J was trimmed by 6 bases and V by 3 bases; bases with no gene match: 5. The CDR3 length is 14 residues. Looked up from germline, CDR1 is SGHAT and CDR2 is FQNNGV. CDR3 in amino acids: CASSLVPGGNEQFF. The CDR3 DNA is TGTGCCAGCAGCTTGGTACCGGGAGGCAATGAGCAGTTCTTC.

The DNA for the CDR3 is TGCGCCAGCAGCCAAGCCCCCGACACCTACGAGCAGTACTTC. It codes for CASSQAPDTYEQYF. The chain is built from TRBV4-1 and TRBJ2-7, with D unresolved. Per germline, CDR1 MGHRA and CDR2 YSYEKL. This CDR3 is 14 amino acids long. Deletions cut 1 base from V and 2 bases from J, with 9 bases between.

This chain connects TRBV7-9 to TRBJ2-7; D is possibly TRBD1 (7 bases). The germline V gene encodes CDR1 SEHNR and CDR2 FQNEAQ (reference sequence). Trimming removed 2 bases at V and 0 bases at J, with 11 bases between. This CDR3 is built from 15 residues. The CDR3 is CASSLRQGGSYEQYF. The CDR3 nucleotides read TGTGCCAGCAGCTTAAGACAGGGAGGCTCCTACGAGCAGTACTTC. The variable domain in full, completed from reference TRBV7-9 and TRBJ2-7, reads DTGVSQNPRHKITKRGQNVTFRCDPISEHNRLYWYRQTLGQGPEFLTYFQNEAQLEKSRLLSDRFSAERPKGSFSTLEIQRTEQGDSAMYLCASSLRQGGSYEQYFGPGTRLTVT.

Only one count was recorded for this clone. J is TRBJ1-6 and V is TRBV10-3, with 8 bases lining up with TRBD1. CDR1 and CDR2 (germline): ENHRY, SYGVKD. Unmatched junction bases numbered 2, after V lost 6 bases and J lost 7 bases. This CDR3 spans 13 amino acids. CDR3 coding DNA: TGTGCCATCAGGGGACAGGAGAATTCACCCCTCCACTTT. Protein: CAIRGQENSPLHF.

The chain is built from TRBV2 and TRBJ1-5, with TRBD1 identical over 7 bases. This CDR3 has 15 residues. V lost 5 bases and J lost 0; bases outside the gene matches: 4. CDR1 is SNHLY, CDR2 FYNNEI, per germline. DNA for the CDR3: TGTGCCAGCAGTTGGACAGGACCTAGCAATCAGCCCCAGCATTTT. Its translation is CASSWTGPSNQPQHF.